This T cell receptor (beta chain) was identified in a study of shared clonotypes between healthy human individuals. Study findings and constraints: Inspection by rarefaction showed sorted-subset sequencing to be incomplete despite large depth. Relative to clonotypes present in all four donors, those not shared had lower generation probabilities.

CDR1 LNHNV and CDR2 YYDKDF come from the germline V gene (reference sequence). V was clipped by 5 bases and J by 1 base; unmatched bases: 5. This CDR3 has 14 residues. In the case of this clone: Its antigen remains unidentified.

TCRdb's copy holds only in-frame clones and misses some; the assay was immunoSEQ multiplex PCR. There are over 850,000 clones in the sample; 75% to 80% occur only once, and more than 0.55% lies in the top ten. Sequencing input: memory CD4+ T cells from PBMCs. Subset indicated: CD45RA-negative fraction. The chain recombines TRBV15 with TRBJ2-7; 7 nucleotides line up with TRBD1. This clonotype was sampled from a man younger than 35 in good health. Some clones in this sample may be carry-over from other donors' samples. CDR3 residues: CATSGRTGSYEQYF. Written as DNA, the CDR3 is TGTGCCACCAGCGGACGGACAGGATCCTACGAGCAGTACTTC.